Each of the 31 T cell receptor beta chains below was sequenced from the same sample in a study of T cells in Graves' hyperthyroidism and ophthalmopathy. TCR beta CDR3 regions were amplified from RNA. TCR CDR3 regions were first amplified by RT-PCR with HTBI primers. TCRdb re-analysed the multiplex PCR reads in MiXCR, keeping a single row per CDR3 protein. The table has roughly 280,000 distinct CDR3 sequences, about 17% seen once. Sequenced: blood. The receptors stem from a woman aged 60-70 years with Graves' ophthalmopathy.

This clonotype has at least ten counts. With a much larger clone just one base away, this may be a read error. The chain recombines TRBV11-3 with TRBJ2-3; possible D gene TRBD1, 5 bases. CDR3 length equals 14 residues. Trimming cost V 0 bases and J 2 bases, with 6 bases left between them. Per the germline V gene, CDR1 is SGHNT and CDR2 is YENEEA. CDR3 residues: CASSLDRDTDTQYF. The CDR3, as DNA: TGTGCCAGCAGCTTAGACAGGGACACAGATACGCAGTATTTT.

This clonotype was picked up many times. The chain carries TRBV11-2 and TRBJ1-2, with 8 bases identical to TRBD1. V gave up 5 bases and J gave up 7 bases; unmatched junction bases: 9. The CDR3 extends over 14 amino acids. Per germline, CDR1 SGHAT and CDR2 FQNNGV. For the CDR3, the DNA is TGTGCCAGCAGCCGCCGGACAGGGTTTGGTGGCTACACCTTC. Amino acids: CASSRRTGFGGYTF.

Many counts were recorded for this clonotype. At one end, the junction sequence differs from germline, possibly due to a read error. V and J are TRBV12-3 or TRBV12-4 and TRBJ2-3; 10 nucleotides line up with TRBD2. The CDR3 length is 17 residues. Written as DNA, the CDR3 is TGTGCCAACAGTTTAAGAAGCGGGAGGGCCAGCACAGATACGCAGTATTTT. This translates into CANSLRSGRASTDTQYF.

The chain employs TRBV6-1 and TRBJ1-4; D is unclear. Germline values: CDR1 MNHNS, CDR2 SASEGT. This CDR3 has 14 amino acids. The germline V and J ends were trimmed by 4 bases and 2 bases, with 8 bases remaining between them. Here the CDR3 DNA reads TGTGCCAGCAGTGTTTTTTGGACTAATGAAAAACTGTTTTTT. Translation: CASSVFWTNEKLFF.

The table lists this clonotype with a few counts. This chain uses TRBV7-6 with TRBJ2-1; 7 nucleotides align to TRBD2. CDR1 SGHVS and CDR2 FNYEAQ come from the germline V gene. Germline trimming cut 5 bases from V and 4 bases from J; bases unmatched to any gene: 14. This CDR3 has 17 amino acids. CDR3 DNA: TGTGCCAGCAGCCTAGTTGGTGGGGGGGAGGTATACAATGAGCAGTTCTTC. It translates to CASSLVGGGEVYNEQFF.

The rearrangement links TRBV6-2 or TRBV6-3 to TRBJ1-5; D possibly corresponds to TRBD1 (6 bases). V was trimmed by 5 bases and J by 0 bases, leaving 14 bases between them. The germline gives CDR1 MNHEY, CDR2 SVGEGT. This CDR3 region has 16 residues. The CDR3 loop is CASSLPRTVSNQPQHF. CDR3 coding DNA: TGTGCCAGCAGTCTCCCAAGGACAGTTAGCAATCAGCCCCAGCATTTT.

This clonotype was observed many times. This chain links TRBV20-1 with TRBJ1-5; D perhaps matches TRBD1 (5 bases). The CDR3 runs 15 residues. CDR1 is DFQATT and CDR2 is SNEGSKA in the germline V gene (reference sequence). V was cut by 5 bases and J by 2 bases, with 16 bases left in between. DNA for the CDR3: TGCAGTGCTCCCCAGGGAGGGAATGGCAATCAGCCCCAGCATTTT. This encodes CSAPQGGNGNQPQHF.

There are many counts of this clonotype. The gene calls are TRBV5-1 and TRBJ2-5, with D unclear. V was pared by 0 bases and J by 2 bases, with 8 bases between. This CDR3 contains 14 residues. Germline V gives CDR1 SGHRS, CDR2 YFSETQ. The CDR3 nucleotides are TGCGCCAGCAGCTTGGTTTCAGAACAAGAGACCCAGTACTTC. Amino acid sequence: CASSLVSEQETQYF.

This clonotype occurred many times. CDR3 nucleotides: TGTGCCAGCAGCTGGGTCAGGAACACTGAAGCTTTCTTT. Its protein product is CASSWVRNTEAFF. The chain combines TRBV11-2 with TRBJ1-1; D is uncertain. The V end was cut by 4 bases, the J end by 1 base, with 7 bases between. The CDR3 consists of 13 residues. The germline gives CDR1 SGHAT, CDR2 FQNNGV.

This clonotype was counted many times. This CDR3 reads CASSLNGATDTQYF. The CDR3 nucleotides read TGTGCCAGCAGCTTAAACGGGGCCACAGATACGCAGTATTTT. The genes are TRBV7-9 and TRBJ2-3, with D perhaps assigned TRBD1 or TRBD2 (5 bases each). Germline assignment: CDR1 SEHNR and CDR2 FQNEAQ (reference sequence). Trimming took 2 bases from V and 2 from J, leaving 8 bases between them. The CDR3 runs to 14 residues.

This clonotype appeared many times. The gene calls are TRBV6-6 and TRBJ1-6; tentative D call: TRBD1 (5 bases). The CDR3 has 17 residues. Germline CDR1 is MNHNY and CDR2 is SVGAGI (reference sequence). Between the trimmed V and J ends, which lost 2 bases and 2 bases, there was a span of 13 bases. In DNA, the CDR3 is TGTGCCAGCAGTTACATCGGGCAGGGCGCCTATAATTCACCCCTCCACTTT. Protein: CASSYIGQGAYNSPLHF.

Ten or more counts support this clonotype. The chain carries TRBV19 and TRBJ1-1; possibly TRBD1 for D (5 bases). CDR3 length equals 14 residues. Germline CDR1 LNHDA, CDR2 SQIVND (reference sequence). Trimming took off 8 bases at V and 1 base at J, with 14 bases between the two ends. The CDR3 loop is CASRFLGTNTEAFF. In DNA form, the CDR3 reads TGTGCCAGTCGGTTTTTGGGGACGAACACTGAAGCTTTCTTT.

The chain links TRBV15 to TRBJ1-5, with TRBD1 identical over 7 bases. V trimming: 3 bases; J trimming: 7 bases; junction bases outside the gene matches: 9. Germline V gene sequence: CDR1 LNHNV, CDR2 YYDKDF (reference sequence). The CDR3 runs 15 residues. CDR3 residues: CATSSEQGQGQPQHF. The CDR3 nucleotides are TGTGCCACCAGCAGTGAACAGGGGCAAGGACAGCCCCAGCATTTT.

V usage is TRBV28 and J usage is TRBJ1-6; possibly TRBD1 for D (6 bases). The CDR3 is made up of 13 amino acids. Deletions cut 10 bases from V and 9 bases from J, with 16 bases between. The germline CDR1 and CDR2 sequences are MDHEN and SYDVKM. DNA for the CDR3: TGTGCCACCATAAACCCCAGGGGTTCACCCCTCCACTTT. Its protein is CATINPRGSPLHF.

This clonotype was picked up many times. This rearrangement joins TRBV11-1 to TRBJ2-2; no reliable D call. This CDR3 contains 16 residues. Per germline, CDR1 SGHAT and CDR2 FQDESV (reference sequence). Trimming took off 5 bases at V and 7 bases at J, with 20 bases between the two ends. The CDR3, as DNA: TGTGCCAGCAGCCCACGCCGGTCTTCTGGGTTCGGGGAGCTGTTTTTT. Its protein product is CASSPRRSSGFGELFF.

CDR3 loop: CASSLSGQNNSPLHF. CDR3 nucleotide sequence: TGTGCCAGCAGCCTTTCGGGACAAAATAATTCACCCCTCCACTTT. The chain is built from TRBV7-3 and TRBJ1-6, with D perhaps TRBD1 (6 bases). V was shortened by 5 bases and J by 5 bases, with 13 bases between the two germline ends. The CDR3 runs 15 residues. Germline V CDR1 and CDR2: SGHTA, FQGTGA.

This clonotype has only a few counts. The genes are TRBV28 and TRBJ2-7; 9 bases fit TRBD2. CDR3 size: 13 residues. Germline V gives CDR1 MDHEN, CDR2 SYDVKM. Trimming at V came to 11 bases and at J to 7 bases, leaving 12 bases not matched to a gene. In DNA, the CDR3 is TGTGCCGGCGGGGGGGCAGGGACGGGGGAGCAGTACTTC. It specifies CAGGGAGTGEQYF.

The genes are TRBV4-2 and TRBJ1-2; TRBD1 matches at 7 bases. The CDR3 has 16 amino acids. The V gene's germline CDR1 is LGHNA and CDR2 YNFKEQ. With 5 bases clipped from V and 4 bases from J, the junction kept 13 bases outside the gene matches. This CDR3 reads CASSKTSGQKIYGYTF. The DNA for the CDR3 is TGTGCCAGCAGCAAAACCTCGGGACAGAAAATCTATGGCTACACCTTC.

Many counts were recorded for this clonotype. The chain carries TRBV20-1 and TRBJ2-4, with TRBD2 as a possible D gene (5 bases). The CDR3 is made up of 14 amino acids. The germline V gene encodes CDR1 DFQATT and CDR2 SNEGSKA (reference sequence). Trimming stripped 3 bases from V and 0 bases from J, with 9 bases between. CDR3 in DNA: TGCAGTGCTAGCCAGACTATAGCCAAAAACATTCAGTACTTC. It yields the protein CSASQTIAKNIQYF.

This clonotype occurred a few times. The V gene is TRBV7-2, the J gene TRBJ2-3; possibly TRBD2 for D (6 bases). V lost 0 bases, J lost 2 bases, and 15 bases lay in between. The germline gives CDR1 SGHTA, CDR2 FQGNSA. The CDR3 extends over 17 amino acids. CDR3 loop: CASSLAVGGASTDTQYF. The DNA of the CDR3 is TGTGCCAGCAGCTTAGCAGTAGGCGGGGCCTCCACAGATACGCAGTATTTT.

The chain carries TRBV6-1 and TRBJ2-4, with D possibly TRBD2 on 5 matching bases. CDR3 length equals 13 residues. Germline CDR1 and CDR2: MNHNS and SASEGT. Trimming cost V 8 bases and J 4 bases, with 12 bases left between them. CDR3 in amino acids: CASGMGAKNIQYF. The CDR3, as DNA: TGTGCCAGCGGTATGGGAGCTAAAAACATTCAGTACTTC.

The rearrangement uses TRBV10-2 and TRBJ2-7; D remains ambiguous. Germline lookup yields CDR1 WSHSY and CDR2 SAAADI. The CDR3 has 11 residues. The V and J ends lost 4 bases and 7 bases respectively, with 8 bases between them. CDR3 in amino acids: CASSVEEEQYF. CDR3 coding DNA: TGCGCCAGCAGTGTAGAGGAGGAGCAGTACTTC.

The chain has TRBV18 and TRBJ2-5; 10 bases fit TRBD1. The CDR3 extends over 14 amino acids. Germline V gene data show CDR1 as KGHSH and CDR2 as LQKENI. Unmatched junction bases numbered 6, after V lost 6 bases and J lost 5 bases. This CDR3 is CASSRDRGWETQYF. The CDR3 DNA reads TGTGCCAGCTCGCGGGACAGGGGATGGGAGACCCAGTACTTC.

The chain links TRBV30 to TRBJ1-4, with D unresolved. V dropped 8 bases and J dropped 7 bases, with 14 bases sitting between them. The CDR3 consists of 12 residues. Germline V CDR1 and CDR2: GTSNPN, SVGIG (reference sequence). CDR3 region: CAQRALGEKLFF. The CDR3 nucleotides are TGTGCCCAGAGGGCCTTAGGTGAAAAACTGTTTTTT.

This clonotype was recorded at least ten times. The V call is TRBV7-2, the J call TRBJ1-5; D not certain. Trimming pared 8 bases from V and 2 bases from J, leaving 10 bases between. CDR1 SGHTA and CDR2 FQGNSA come from the germline V gene. The CDR3 covers 13 residues. CDR3 bases: TGTGCCAGCTCCCCACGGGGCAATCAGCCCCAGCATTTT. This gives the protein CASSPRGNQPQHF.

This clonotype came up many times. V and J are TRBV4-3 and TRBJ2-2; TRBD1 matches 7 bases. CDR1 is LGHNA and CDR2 is YSLEER in the germline V gene. V shed 5 bases, J shed 6 bases, and the junction held 9 bases outside the gene matches. CDR3 size: 15 residues. CDR3 in DNA: TGCGCCAGCAGCGGGACAGCTGGGCGCCCCGGGGAGCTGTTTTTT. It encodes CASSGTAGRPGELFF.

This clonotype was counted at least ten times. The chain carries TRBV7-9 and TRBJ2-2; possibly TRBD1 for D (5 bases). V was shortened by 4 bases and J by 5 bases, with 11 bases between the two germline ends. The CDR3 sequence is 14 residues long. Germline CDR1 reads SEHNR; CDR2 reads FQNEAQ (reference sequence). CDR3 nucleotide sequence: TGTGCCAGCAGCTCGCGACAGTTTACCGGGGAGCTGTTTTTT. Residues: CASSSRQFTGELFF.

This clonotype was observed many times. The chain joins TRBV5-4 to TRBJ2-5; 9 nucleotides align to TRBD1. The CDR3 is 15 residues long. Germline V gives CDR1 SGHNT, CDR2 YYREEE (reference sequence). Germline trimming cut 2 bases from V and 4 bases from J; bases unmatched to any gene: 6. The CDR3 bases are TGTGCCAGCAGCTTCCGGGGACAGGGTACAGAGACCCAGTACTTC. This encodes CASSFRGQGTETQYF.

This clonotype was seen ten or more times. The chain recombines TRBV28 with TRBJ2-1, with D uncertain. The CDR3 totals 11 residues. The V gene lost 6 bases and the J gene lost 6 bases, with 6 bases spanning the gap. Germline V lookup: CDR1 MDHEN, CDR2 SYDVKM. This chain's CDR3 is CASSPFNEQFF. Written as DNA, the CDR3 is TGTGCCAGCAGCCCGTTCAATGAGCAGTTCTTC.

This clonotype has a count of ten or more. The chain recombines TRBV27 with TRBJ1-6; tentatively, D is TRBD1 (5 bases). Germline CDR1 is MNHEY and CDR2 is SMNVEV (reference sequence). The length of the CDR3 is 16 residues. V was shortened by 8 bases and J by 9 bases, with 23 bases between the two germline ends. CDR3 amino acids: CASGTGQALGVSPLHF. The CDR3 bases are TGTGCCAGCGGAACTGGTCAGGCCCTAGGGGTTTCACCCCTCCACTTT.

This clonotype has at least ten counts. The J gene is TRBJ2-3, the V gene TRBV20-1, with D perhaps matching TRBD2 (6 bases). Germline V gene sequence: CDR1 DFQATT, CDR2 SNEGSKA (reference sequence). This CDR3 contains 17 residues. Trimming took 0 bases from V and 0 from J, leaving 16 bases between them. Written as DNA, the CDR3 is TGCAGTGCTAGAGAATACGGGAGTGGTTTCAGCACAGATACGCAGTATTTT. Protein sequence: CSAREYGSGFSTDTQYF.